These 32 T cell receptor beta chains were all obtained from the same sample, sequenced in a study of blood T cell repertoires in COVID-19. Only in-frame clones appear in the TCRdb table, and some are missing; sequencing was by immunoSEQ multiplex PCR. The sample yields some 210,000 clones, around four fifths seen once. Sequencing was performed on peripheral blood. These receptors originate from a man aged 50 to 59 with active or convalescent COVID-19.

The V gene is TRBV18, the J gene TRBJ1-2; D unresolved. V shed 6 bases and J shed 7 bases, with 12 bases lying between them. Germline values: CDR1 KGHSH, CDR2 LQKENI. The CDR3 is 12 amino acids. CDR3 in amino acids: CASSHSSSGYTF. CDR3 nucleotides: TGTGCCAGCTCCCACAGCTCCAGTGGCTACACCTTC.

This chain uses TRBV19 with TRBJ1-1; TRBD1 is a possible D gene (6 bases). Germline CDR1 reads LNHDA; CDR2 reads SQIVND (reference sequence). The V and J ends lost 4 bases and 11 bases respectively, with 17 bases between them. The CDR3 runs to 13 residues. The CDR3 protein is CASSRSPEGEAFF. The DNA of the CDR3 is TGTGCCAGTAGTAGGAGCCCAGAGGGGGAGGCTTTCTTT.

V usage is TRBV18 and J usage is TRBJ1-2; D ambiguous. This CDR3 is built from 13 residues. The V gene lost 0 bases and the J gene lost 5 bases, with 7 bases spanning the gap. Germline-derived CDR1 and CDR2 are KGHSH and LQKENI. The CDR3 coding sequence is TGTGCCAGCTCACCACCGCAGCGATATGGCTACACCTTC. Amino acids: CASSPPQRYGYTF. The full variable domain, with the rest looked up from reference TRBV18 and TRBJ1-2, is NAGVMQNPRHLVRRRGQEARLRCSPMKGHSHVYWYRQLPEEGLKFMVYLQKENIIDESGMPKERFSAEFPKEGPSILRIQQVVRGDSAAYFCASSPPQRYGYTFGSGTRLTVV.

The J gene is TRBJ2-3, the V gene TRBV12-5; D not resolved. Germline CDR1 is LGHNT and CDR2 is FRNRAP. V was clipped by 1 base and J by 0 bases, with 8 bases between them. The CDR3 loop spans 15 amino acids. In nucleotides, the CDR3 is TGTGCTAGTGGTTTGGCGGTAGAGAGCACAGATACGCAGTATTTT. It encodes CASGLAVESTDTQYF.

Details on this clone: Additional DNA sequences in this sample encode the identical CDR3. V is TRBV24-1 and J is TRBJ1-2; 9 bases fit TRBD1. V was pared by 7 bases and J by 0 bases, with 5 bases of the junction left unmatched. The CDR3 is 15 amino acids. Germline V gene lookup returns CDR1 KGHDR and CDR2 SFDVKD. CDR3 sequence reads: CATSERQGANYGYTF. The CDR3 nucleotides read TGTGCCACCAGCGAGAGACAGGGGGCTAACTATGGCTACACCTTC.

This chain connects TRBV6-2 or TRBV6-3 to TRBJ2-5; 10 positions match TRBD1. The V gene's germline CDR1 is MNHEY and CDR2 SVGEGT. With V trimmed by 0 bases and J by 13 bases, 11 bases remained unmatched. The CDR3 extends over 15 amino acids. CDR3: CASSYSRGDRGLRYF. CDR3 nucleotide sequence: TGTGCCAGCAGTTACTCGAGAGGGGACAGGGGACTCAGGTACTTC.

The genes are TRBV18 and TRBJ1-4; D is undetermined. Looked up from germline, CDR1 is KGHSH and CDR2 is LQKENI. The CDR3 has 14 residues. The V and J ends lost 4 bases and 5 bases respectively, with 11 bases between them. CDR3 nucleotide sequence: TGTGCCAGCTCACGGAGGGATTGGAATGAAAAACTGTTTTTT. Its protein product is CASSRRDWNEKLFF.

The chain is built from TRBV5-8 and TRBJ2-1; no firm D call. V lost 4 bases and J lost 3, with 11 bases in between. This CDR3 has 14 amino acids. Germline CDR1 and CDR2: SGHTS and YDEGEE. The CDR3 spells CASSADFSYNEQFF. In nucleotides, the CDR3 is TGTGCCAGCAGCGCGGATTTCAGCTACAATGAGCAGTTCTTC.

J is TRBJ2-5 and V is TRBV5-6, with a tentative D call TRBD2 (5 bases). V gave up 3 bases and J gave up 1 base, with 10 bases separating them. The germline gives CDR1 SGHDT, CDR2 YYEEEE. The CDR3 has 14 amino acids. CDR3 DNA: TGTGCCAGCAGCTCGCGGGCAGTCCAAGAGACCCAGTACTTC. The encoded protein is CASSSRAVQETQYF.

CDR3 bases: TGTGCCAGCAGCCAAGAAAGAGGACAGTGGAATGAAAAACTGTTTTTT. Amino acid sequence: CASSQERGQWNEKLFF. V usage is TRBV4-2 and J usage is TRBJ1-4, with a weak D call TRBD1 (6 bases). Germline CDR1 is LGHNA and CDR2 is YNFKEQ. V lost 0 bases, J lost 5 bases, and 13 bases lay in between. The CDR3 spans 16 residues.

This chain connects TRBV5-4 to TRBJ1-2; D unclear. Germline-derived CDR1 and CDR2 are SGHNT and YYREEE (reference sequence). V was clipped by 4 bases and J by 8 bases, with 15 bases between them. The CDR3 sequence is 13 residues long. This CDR3 is CASSPALGGGYTF. CDR3 DNA sequence: TGTGCCAGCAGCCCCGCTCTTGGCGGCGGCTACACCTTC. Based on the CDR3 plus reference TRBV5-4 and TRBJ1-2, the full variable domain is ETGVTQSPTHLIKTRGQQVTLRCSSQSGHNTVSWYQQALGQGPQFIFQYYREEENGRGNFPPRFSGLQFPNYSSELNVNALELDDSALYLCASSPALGGGYTFGSGTRLTVV.

This clone came up a few times. The rearrangement joins TRBV9 to TRBJ2-7; a weak D match, TRBD2 (5 bases). The CDR3 is 13 residues long. Germline V CDR1 and CDR2: SGDLS, YYNGEE. V lost 2 bases and J 6 bases, leaving 12 bases between the germline ends. The CDR3 protein is CASSVALAGEQYF. DNA of the CDR3: TGTGCCAGCAGCGTCGCGCTAGCAGGCGAGCAGTACTTC. The variable domain in full, completed from reference TRBV9 and TRBJ2-7, reads DSGVTQTPKHLITATGQRVTLRCSPRSGDLSVYWYQQSLDQGLQFLIQYYNGEERAKGNILERFSAQQFPDLHSELNLSSLELGDSALYFCASSVALAGEQYFGPGTRLTVT.

The gene calls are TRBV6-2 or TRBV6-3 and TRBJ2-1, with 10 bases lining up with TRBD2. Germline-derived CDR1 and CDR2 are MNHEY and SVGEGT. The CDR3 has 17 amino acids. The trim removed 5 bases at V and 0 bases at J, leaving 7 bases unmatched. CDR3 nucleotides: TGTGCCAGCAGTCCCGGACTAGCGGTCCGCTCCTACAATGAGCAGTTCTTC. Translating it yields CASSPGLAVRSYNEQFF.

V is TRBV5-1 and J is TRBJ1-1; maybe TRBD1 (5 bases). Germline loops: CDR1 SGHRS, CDR2 YFSETQ. Trimming cost V 6 bases and J 3 bases, with 18 bases left between them. This CDR3 has 15 amino acids. The CDR3 sequence: CASTQGRLGDTEAFF. In nucleotides, the CDR3 is TGCGCCAGCACCCAGGGAAGGCTCGGCGACACTGAAGCTTTCTTT.

The chain has TRBV5-1 and TRBJ1-6; D may be TRBD1 (6 bases). This CDR3 contains 17 residues. Trimming pared 0 bases from V and 0 bases from J, leaving 10 bases between. Germline CDR1 and CDR2: SGHRS and YFSETQ. The CDR3 loop reads CASSLGGQDSYNSPLHF. The CDR3 DNA follows: TGCGCCAGCAGCTTGGGGGGACAAGACTCCTATAATTCACCCCTCCACTTT.

The sample holds one count of this clone. The genes are TRBV13 and TRBJ2-7; 9 bases are shared with TRBD1. The CDR3 runs to 15 residues. V dropped 4 bases and J dropped 6; count of bases not matched to a gene: 10. Germline-derived CDR1 and CDR2 are PRHDT and FYEKMQ (reference sequence). CDR3 protein: CASSSGTGPNAEQYF. In nucleotides, the CDR3 is TGTGCCAGCAGCTCGGGGACAGGGCCTAATGCCGAGCAGTACTTC.

The gene calls are TRBV30 and TRBJ1-6, with TRBD1 matching 11 bases. CDR3 length: 13 amino acids. Germline V gene lookup returns CDR1 GTSNPN and CDR2 SVGIG (reference sequence). Losses at the gene ends were 3 bases for V and 10 bases for J; bases not matched to a gene: 2. As DNA, the CDR3 is TGTGCCTGGAGGGGACAGGGGGGATCACCCCTCCACTTT. Its protein product is CAWRGQGGSPLHF.

The chain links TRBV11-1 to TRBJ2-3, with D possibly TRBD2 on 5 matching bases. The CDR3 consists of 12 residues. CDR1 and CDR2 (germline): SGHAT, FQDESV (reference sequence). Trimming cost V 3 bases and J 11 bases, with 12 bases left between them. The CDR3 sequence: CASSLTPGGQYF. CDR3 nucleotides: TGTGCCAGCAGCTTGACACCCGGAGGGCAGTATTTT.

This clone was seen a few times. The genes are TRBV3-1 (or the pseudogene TRBV3-2) and TRBJ2-5, with 15 bases matching TRBD2. CDR3 length equals 17 residues. The junction had 5 bases not matched to a gene; V was cut back by 1 base and J by 5 bases. CDR1 and CDR2 (germline): LGHDT, YNNKEL (reference sequence). CDR3 bases: TGTGCCAGCAGCCAAGGGACTAGCGGGGGGGCGGTTGAGACCCAGTACTTC. It specifies CASSQGTSGGAVETQYF.

This chain connects TRBV6-5 to TRBJ2-1; possibly TRBD1 for D (6 bases). The CDR3 consists of 16 residues. V shed 2 bases and J shed 0 bases, with 11 bases lying between them. Germline lookup yields CDR1 MNHEY and CDR2 SVGAGI. The CDR3 coding sequence is TGTGCCAGCAGTTACCTTCCCAGGGGCTCCTACAATGAGCAGTTCTTC. Translated, it gives CASSYLPRGSYNEQFF.

The chain links TRBV6-5 to TRBJ1-2; no reliable D call. Germline V gene lookup returns CDR1 MNHEY and CDR2 SVGAGI. Trimming cost V 2 bases and J 2 bases, with 12 bases left between them. The CDR3 contains 15 residues. CDR3 DNA: TGTGCCAGCAGTTACGGGGAGAGGTGGAACTATGGCTACACCTTC. The encoded protein is CASSYGERWNYGYTF.

The chain joins TRBV3-1 (or the pseudogene TRBV3-2) to TRBJ2-3, with TRBD2 matching over 10 bases. The CDR3 covers 18 residues. Trimming removed 2 bases from V and 2 bases from J; junction bases left unmatched: 10. Germline V gene sequence: CDR1 LGHDT, CDR2 YNNKEL (reference sequence). The CDR3 is CASSQKAGGLRATDTQYF. CDR3 coding DNA: TGTGCCAGCAGCCAAAAAGCGGGAGGGCTTAGGGCCACAGATACGCAGTATTTT.

The V call is TRBV5-4, the J call TRBJ1-2; the D gene is possibly TRBD1 (6 bases). The germline V gene has CDR1 SGHNT and CDR2 YYREEE (reference sequence). This CDR3 contains 15 residues. V lost 0 bases, J lost 4 bases, and 13 bases lay in between. The CDR3 DNA sequence: TGTGCCAGCAGCTTGGGGGGGCCAGCCCGCTATGGCTACACCTTC. Its protein product is CASSLGGPARYGYTF.

V gene TRBV5-1 combines with J gene TRBJ2-3; TRBD2 is a possible D gene (7 bases). Germline-derived CDR1 and CDR2 are SGHRS and YFSETQ. The CDR3 sequence is 15 residues long. With 1 base removed from V and 4 bases from J, the gap between germline ends came to 13 bases. CDR3 in DNA: TGCGCCAGCAGCTTGTGGCGGGGGCGATCAGATACGCAGTATTTT. This translates into CASSLWRGRSDTQYF.

This clone was counted a few times. An end of the junction does not agree with germline; a read error may underlie this. The chain is built from TRBV7-7 and TRBJ1-6, with D unclear. Per the germline V gene, CDR1 is SSHAT and CDR2 is FNYEAQ (reference sequence). This CDR3 has 18 amino acids. This CDR3 is CASSLVSRRSSYNSPLHF. In DNA, the CDR3 is TGTGCTAGCAGCTTAGTGTCCAGGAGGAGCTCCTATAATTCACCCCTCCACTTT.

This clone was seen a few times. This sequence joins TRBV19 and TRBJ1-2; possible D gene TRBD1, 6 bases. Germline values: CDR1 LNHDA, CDR2 SQIVND (reference sequence). This CDR3 comprises 13 residues. Trimming left V 5 bases short and J 2 bases short, with 9 bases between. Here the CDR3 DNA reads TGTGCCAGTAGTCCAGGGGACAACTATGGCTACACCTTC. It codes for CASSPGDNYGYTF.

The chain employs TRBV7-9 and TRBJ1-1; D is unresolved. V lost 6 bases to trimming and J lost 4 bases, with 18 bases between them. The CDR3 is made up of 15 amino acids. Germline CDR1 and CDR2: SEHNR and FQNEAQ (reference sequence). The CDR3 reads CASSSSGPRGTEAFF. DNA for the CDR3: TGTGCCAGCAGTTCTAGTGGGCCTCGGGGCACTGAAGCTTTCTTT.

The rearrangement links TRBV10-1 to TRBJ2-3; perhaps TRBD2 as D (5 bases). Germline assignment: CDR1 WNHNN and CDR2 SYGVQD (reference sequence). The CDR3 is 14 residues long. The V end was cut by 3 bases, the J end by 3 bases, with 10 bases between. In DNA form, the CDR3 reads TGCGCCAGCAGTGACGGCGGGCGAACAGATACGCAGTATTTT. This translates into CASSDGGRTDTQYF.

The J gene is TRBJ2-7, the V gene TRBV6-2 or TRBV6-3; D might be TRBD1 (6 bases). CDR3 size: 13 residues. Germline CDR1 is MNHEY and CDR2 is SVGEGT. V lost 5 bases, J lost 2 bases, and 10 bases lay in between. DNA for the CDR3: TGTGCCAGCAGTACCGGGACAACCTACGAGCAGTACTTC. Protein product: CASSTGTTYEQYF.

The V gene is TRBV27, the J gene TRBJ1-5; perhaps TRBD1 as D (6 bases). CDR1 is MNHEY, CDR2 SMNVEV, per germline (reference sequence). The V and J ends lost 3 bases and 4 bases respectively, with 10 bases between them. CDR3 length: 14 residues. The CDR3: CASSFITGNQPQHF. CDR3 nucleotide sequence: TGTGCCAGCAGTTTTATAACAGGGAATCAGCCCCAGCATTTT.

V is TRBV6-2 or TRBV6-3 and J is TRBJ1-2, with D possibly matching TRBD1 (5 bases). CDR1 and CDR2 from the germline V gene are MNHEY and SVGEGT. This CDR3 has 15 residues. Trimming pared 2 bases from V and 0 bases from J, leaving 10 bases between. DNA of the CDR3: TGTGCCAGCAGTTACGCGGGACCCTCTAACTATGGCTACACCTTC. Protein: CASSYAGPSNYGYTF.

The chain recombines TRBV5-4 with TRBJ2-1, with TRBD1 as a possible D gene (6 bases). Per the germline V gene, CDR1 is SGHNT and CDR2 is YYREEE (reference sequence). The CDR3 totals 14 residues. The germline V and J ends were trimmed by 4 bases and 3 bases, with 11 bases remaining between them. The DNA for the CDR3 is TGTGCCAGCAGCCCGACAGGCCGCTACAATGAGCAGTTCTTC. This translates into CASSPTGRYNEQFF. Filled out from reference TRBV5-4 and TRBJ2-1, the complete variable domain reads ETGVTQSPTHLIKTRGQQVTLRCSSQSGHNTVSWYQQALGQGPQFIFQYYREEENGRGNFPPRFSGLQFPNYSSELNVNALELDDSALYLCASSPTGRYNEQFFGPGTRLTVL.